This entry lists 10 T cell receptor beta chains sequenced from one sample in a study of T cell responses to AZD1222 COVID-19 vaccine. The data were produced by immunoSEQ multiplex PCR, yet TCRdb's version contains in-frame clones alone and is incomplete. The repertoire holds around 140,000 clones, about 90% seen once, with over 8.5% in the top ten. This specimen was peripheral blood, taken 28 days after the second AZD1222 dose. These receptors came from an adult who received the AZD1222 COVID-19 vaccine.

V gene TRBV4-1 combines with J gene TRBJ1-3; D gene uncertain. CDR1 MGHRA and CDR2 YSYEKL come from the germline V gene. Trimming took off 0 bases at V and 7 bases at J, with 13 bases between the two ends. The CDR3 is made up of 15 amino acids. CDR3 sequence reads: CASSQEPRTGNTIYF. In DNA, the CDR3 is TGCGCCAGCAGCCAAGAACCGAGAACGGGCAACACCATATATTTT.

The V gene is TRBV30, the J gene TRBJ2-7; 7 bases map to TRBD1. This CDR3 has 14 residues. The germline V gene has CDR1 GTSNPN and CDR2 SVGIG (reference sequence). Trimming took 3 bases from V and 1 from J; bases not matched to a gene: 6. CDR3 DNA sequence: TGTGCCTGGAGCAGGGACAGCCTATCCTACGAGCAGTACTTC. This codes for CAWSRDSLSYEQYF. Full variable domain (remainder filled in from reference TRBV30 and TRBJ2-7): SQTIHQWPATLVQPVGSPLSLECTVEGTSNPNLYWYRQAAGRGLQLLFYSVGIGQISSEVPQNLSASRPQDRQFILSSKKLLLSDSGFYLCAWSRDSLSYEQYFGPGTRLTVT.

Regarding this clone: The same CDR3 can be traced to other DNA sequences in this sample. The rearrangement links TRBV3-1 (or the pseudogene TRBV3-2) to TRBJ1-2; a weak D match, TRBD1 (5 bases). CDR3 size: 14 residues. Germline CDR1 reads LGHDT; CDR2 reads YNNKEL (reference sequence). V was trimmed by 1 base and J by 2 bases, leaving 8 bases between them. This CDR3 is CASSQGSGNYGYTF. In nucleotides, the CDR3 is TGTGCCAGCAGCCAAGGGTCAGGGAACTATGGCTACACCTTC.

The genes are TRBV6-5 and TRBJ1-5; D remains unclear. The germline gives CDR1 MNHEY, CDR2 SVGAGI. CDR3 length: 14 residues. V gave up 7 bases and J gave up 5 bases, with 15 bases separating them. The chain's CDR3 is CASNRRVNYQPQHF. CDR3 nucleotides: TGTGCCAGCAATCGTAGAGTTAATTATCAGCCCCAGCATTTT.

The rearrangement joins TRBV29-1 to TRBJ1-2, with D hard to call. The CDR3 has 11 amino acids. From germline, CDR1 is SQVTM and CDR2 ANQGSEA. The germline V and J ends were trimmed by 4 bases and 6 bases, with 9 bases remaining between them. The CDR3 is CSVASGDGYTF. The CDR3 DNA follows: TGCAGCGTTGCGTCCGGGGATGGCTACACCTTC.

As DNA, the CDR3 is TGTGCCAGCAGCGCCACCGGGGGGGGGAGCTATGGCTACACCTTC. Its translation is CASSATGGGSYGYTF. The J gene is TRBJ1-2, the V gene TRBV2; D is perhaps TRBD1 (5 bases). Per the germline V gene, CDR1 is SNHLY and CDR2 is FYNNEI. CDR3 size: 15 residues. Trimming removed 6 bases at V and 4 bases at J, with 18 bases between.

The chain has TRBV18 and TRBJ1-5; D remains unclear. This CDR3 contains 15 residues. Germline V gene lookup returns CDR1 KGHSH and CDR2 LQKENI. V was clipped by 0 bases and J by 0 bases, with 6 bases between them. In DNA, the CDR3 is TGTGCCAGCTCACCACCCAGTAATAGCAATCAGCCCCAGCATTTT. Protein: CASSPPSNSNQPQHF.

This clone has just a few counts. The rearrangement uses TRBV10-3 and TRBJ2-7; TRBD2 agrees at 10 bases. With V trimmed by 10 bases and J by 6 bases, 9 bases remained unmatched. CDR1 and CDR2 from the germline V gene are ENHRY and SYGVKD. The CDR3 is 13 residues long. The CDR3 DNA sequence: TGTGCCAGTTCTGGGCAGCGGGAGGGCGAGCAGTACTTC. This encodes CASSGQREGEQYF.

The gene calls are TRBV18 and TRBJ1-1; tentative D call: TRBD1 (5 bases). The CDR3 contains 14 residues. Trimming took off 8 bases at V and 8 bases at J, with 21 bases between the two ends. Germline V lookup: CDR1 KGHSH, CDR2 LQKENI. In nucleotides, the CDR3 is TGTGCCAGCCTAGATCGGGCGGAGGGGAGAGAAGCTTTCTTT. Protein product: CASLDRAEGREAFF.

The V gene is TRBV6-1, the J gene TRBJ1-2; D perhaps matches TRBD1 (5 bases). Germline CDR1 MNHNS, CDR2 SASEGT. V was cut by 3 bases and J by 8 bases, with 13 bases left in between. This CDR3 region has 13 residues. Here the CDR3 DNA reads TGTGCCAGCAGTGAGGATCTGGGGGACGGCTACACCTTC. It yields the protein CASSEDLGDGYTF.